The following is a TCR delta chain sequence with its context. Compared with germline, one end of the junction differs, possibly owing to a read error. Germline V lookup: CDR1 TSWWSYY, CDR2 QGS. The CDR3 is 22 residues long. This sample is drawn from a study of gamma-delta chains in newborns, infants, children. Whole-study context: Microbial exposure reportedly drives polyclonal innate γδ T cell expansion after birth.

TCRdb made new clone calls on the reads using CATT. The sample shows about 4,200 delta-chain clones, about 14% of them seen only once. This chain uses TRDV1 with TRDJ1; TRDD3 matches 8 bases. The J gene, left out of TCRdb, was set here by checking the DNA against germline. Sample: blood. The sequence was obtained from a child who was a newborn, infant or young child, either healthy, febrile or measles-vaccinated (not recorded which). Here the CDR3 reads CAIGNAGFRQALLGGYTDKLIF. The CDR3 coding sequence is TGTGCTATTGGGAACGCTGGATTCCGACAGGCTTTACTGGGGGGCTACACCGATAAACTCATCTTT.